This passage covers 12 T cell receptor beta chains from one sample sequenced in a study of neurological immune-mediated disorders. Using its own MiXCR run on the 5' RACE reads, TCRdb lists one record per CDR3 protein. The sample has 65,000 to 85,000 distinct CDR3 sequences, 2.5% to 4% seen once. The sequenced sample was PBMCs. These receptors came from a woman aged 50 to 60 with multiple sclerosis.

Ten or more counts support this clonotype. V usage is TRBV29-1 and J usage is TRBJ2-7; D remains ambiguous. Looked up from germline, CDR1 is SQVTM and CDR2 is ANQGSEA. The CDR3 totals 14 residues. The V end lost 4 bases, the J end lost 2 bases, and 15 bases lay between the germline ends. This CDR3 reads CSVVSPSTAYEQYF. CDR3 coding DNA: TGCAGCGTTGTAAGTCCTTCTACGGCCTACGAGCAGTACTTC.

This clonotype was counted many times. This chain connects TRBV4-2 to TRBJ1-4, with a tentative D call TRBD1 (6 bases). Trimming removed 1 base at V and 8 bases at J, with 17 bases between. CDR1 is LGHNA, CDR2 YNFKEQ, per germline. This CDR3 spans 16 amino acids. Written as DNA, the CDR3 is TGTGCCAGCAGCCAAGCACAAGGGGGAGTGGGAGAAAAACTGTTTTTT. The encoded protein is CASSQAQGGVGEKLFF.

This clonotype was detected ten times or more. V usage is TRBV12-3 or TRBV12-4 and J usage is TRBJ2-2; unclear D gene. The germline V and J ends were trimmed by 3 bases and 6 bases, with 11 bases remaining between them. The CDR3 totals 14 residues. The DNA for the CDR3 is TGTGCCAGCAGTTTTGCAGGTCCATCCGGGGAGCTGTTTTTT. Its protein is CASSFAGPSGELFF.

This clonotype was detected many times. V and J are TRBV15 and TRBJ2-5, with a possible D match to TRBD2 (6 bases). The CDR3 runs 16 residues. CDR1 LNHNV and CDR2 YYDKDF come from the germline V gene (reference sequence). The ends were cut back, 3 bases at V and 1 base at J, with 15 bases in the middle. As DNA, the CDR3 is TGTGCCACCAGCAGCGAATCCGCGGGGTCCCAAGAGACCCAGTACTTC. This sequence encodes CATSSESAGSQETQYF.

Ten or more counts support this clonotype. The chain is built from TRBV28 and TRBJ1-2; D not resolved. The V end lost 5 bases, the J end lost 0 bases, and 19 bases lay between the germline ends. Germline V gives CDR1 MDHEN, CDR2 SYDVKM. The CDR3 length is 17 residues. CDR3 protein: CASSPPSSMGANYGYTF. CDR3 bases: TGTGCCAGCAGTCCTCCCTCCTCTATGGGCGCTAACTATGGCTACACCTTC.

The table lists this clonotype with many counts. The genes are TRBV14 and TRBJ1-3, with D unresolved. V lost 1 base and J lost 4, with 5 bases in between. The CDR3 covers 13 residues. CDR1 and CDR2 (germline): SGHDN, FVKESK. Here the CDR3 reads CASSQAIGNTIYF. Here the CDR3 DNA reads TGTGCCAGCAGCCAAGCGATCGGAAACACCATATATTTT.

This clonotype was detected many times. V gene TRBV4-1 combines with J gene TRBJ2-5; D is unclear. Germline V gives CDR1 MGHRA, CDR2 YSYEKL. The CDR3 loop spans 15 amino acids. Between the trimmed V and J ends, which lost 0 bases and 1 base, there was a span of 9 bases. The CDR3 loop is CASSQDGNSQETQYF. The DNA of the CDR3 is TGCGCCAGCAGCCAAGATGGGAACTCCCAAGAGACCCAGTACTTC.

This clonotype has at least ten counts. In nucleotides, the CDR3 is TGCAGTGCTAGAGACGACCTCGCCGGGGAGCTGTTTTTT. It specifies CSARDDLAGELFF. The V gene is TRBV20-1, the J gene TRBJ2-2; D unclear. Trimming took 0 bases from V and 6 from J, leaving 8 bases between them. The CDR3 consists of 13 residues. CDR1 is DFQATT and CDR2 is SNEGSKA in the germline V gene (reference sequence).

This clonotype was seen many times. The V gene is TRBV5-1, the J gene TRBJ2-1, with TRBD1 matching 12 bases. In germline, CDR1 is SGHRS, CDR2 YFSETQ. The CDR3 length is 15 residues. After removal of 4 bases from V and 9 bases from J, the junction contained 8 bases not matched to a gene. The CDR3, as DNA: TGCGCCAGCAGCCCCCGGGACAGGGGGCTTGGTGAGCAGTTCTTC. Its translation is CASSPRDRGLGEQFF. The whole variable domain, remainder taken from reference TRBV5-1 and TRBJ2-1, is KAGVTQTPRYLIKTRGQQVTLSCSPISGHRSVSWYQQTPGQGLQFLFEYFSETQRNKGNFPGRFSGRQFSNSRSEMNVSTLELGDSALYLCASSPRDRGLGEQFFGPGTRLTVL.

This clonotype was recorded many times. The chain links TRBV5-5 to TRBJ1-2; D is undetermined. The length of the CDR3 is 14 residues. The ends were cut back, 0 bases at V and 7 bases at J, with 13 bases in the middle. Per germline, CDR1 SGHKS and CDR2 YYEKEE (reference sequence). CDR3 region: CASSLERRSGGYTF. CDR3 nucleotides: TGTGCCAGCAGCTTGGAAAGGCGGAGTGGTGGCTACACCTTC.

This clonotype was recorded many times. The genes are TRBV11-2 and TRBJ2-1; D unclear. The CDR3 has 15 amino acids. Germline V gene sequence: CDR1 SGHAT, CDR2 FQNNGV. Trimming removed 0 bases from V and 2 bases from J, with 8 bases in between. CDR3: CASSLDHGTYNEQFF. CDR3 DNA sequence: TGTGCCAGCAGCTTAGATCATGGTACCTACAATGAGCAGTTCTTC.

This clonotype was recorded many times. This chain links TRBV5-6 with TRBJ2-5; TRBD1 matches at 7 bases. The V gene end was trimmed by 4 bases and the J gene end by 5 bases; junction bases not matched to a gene: 14. The CDR3 extends over 16 amino acids. Germline values: CDR1 SGHDT, CDR2 YYEEEE. The chain's CDR3 is CASSRWDSRPWETQYF. As DNA, the CDR3 is TGTGCCAGCAGCCGGTGGGACAGCCGTCCTTGGGAGACCCAGTACTTC.